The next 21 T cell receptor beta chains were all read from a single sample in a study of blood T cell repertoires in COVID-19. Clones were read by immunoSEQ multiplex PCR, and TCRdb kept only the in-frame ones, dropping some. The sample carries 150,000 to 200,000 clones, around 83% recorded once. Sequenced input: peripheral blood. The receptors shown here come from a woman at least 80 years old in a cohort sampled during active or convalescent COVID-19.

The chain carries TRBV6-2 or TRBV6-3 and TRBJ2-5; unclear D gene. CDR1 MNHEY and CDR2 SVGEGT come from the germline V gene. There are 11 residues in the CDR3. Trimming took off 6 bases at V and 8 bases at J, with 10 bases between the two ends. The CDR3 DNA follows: TGTGCCAGCAGCCGCGAGAAAACCCAGTACTTC. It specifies CASSREKTQYF.

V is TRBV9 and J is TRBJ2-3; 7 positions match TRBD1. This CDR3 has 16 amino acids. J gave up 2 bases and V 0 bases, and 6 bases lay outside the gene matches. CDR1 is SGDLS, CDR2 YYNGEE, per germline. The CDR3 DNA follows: TGTGCCAGCAGCGTAGCAGAGGGGGCTTCCACAGATACGCAGTATTTT. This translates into CASSVAEGASTDTQYF.

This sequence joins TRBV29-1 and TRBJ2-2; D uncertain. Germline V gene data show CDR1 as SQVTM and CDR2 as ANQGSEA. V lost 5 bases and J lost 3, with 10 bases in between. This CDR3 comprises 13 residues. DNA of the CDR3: TGCAGCGTTAGTAGTCCGGACACCGGGGAGCTGTTTTTT. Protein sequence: CSVSSPDTGELFF.

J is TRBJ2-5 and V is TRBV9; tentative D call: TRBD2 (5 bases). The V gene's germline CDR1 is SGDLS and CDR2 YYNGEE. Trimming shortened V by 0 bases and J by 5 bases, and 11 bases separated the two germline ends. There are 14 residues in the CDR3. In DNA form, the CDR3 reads TGTGCCAGCAGCGTAGAAGGTTCTAGCGAGACCCAGTACTTC. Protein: CASSVEGSSETQYF.

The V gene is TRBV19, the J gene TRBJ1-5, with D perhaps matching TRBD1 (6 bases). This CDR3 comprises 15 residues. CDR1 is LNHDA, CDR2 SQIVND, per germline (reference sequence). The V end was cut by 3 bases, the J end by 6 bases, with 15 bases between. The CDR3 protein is CASSMGAFAGQPQHF. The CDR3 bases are TGTGCCAGTAGTATGGGGGCCTTTGCGGGTCAGCCCCAGCATTTT. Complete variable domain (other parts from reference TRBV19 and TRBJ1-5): DGGITQSPKYLFRKEGQNVTLSCEQNLNHDAMYWYRQDPGQGLRLIYYSQIVNDFQKGDIAEGYSVSREKKESFPLTVTSAQKNPTAFYLCASSMGAFAGQPQHFGDGTRLSIL.

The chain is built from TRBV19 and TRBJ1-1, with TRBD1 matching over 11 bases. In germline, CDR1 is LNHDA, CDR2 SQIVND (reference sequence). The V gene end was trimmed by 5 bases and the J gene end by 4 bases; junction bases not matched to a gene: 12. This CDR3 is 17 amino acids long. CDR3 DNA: TGTGCCAGTAGTGTACTAATTACCGGGACAGGGGGCACTGAAGCTTTCTTT. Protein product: CASSVLITGTGGTEAFF.

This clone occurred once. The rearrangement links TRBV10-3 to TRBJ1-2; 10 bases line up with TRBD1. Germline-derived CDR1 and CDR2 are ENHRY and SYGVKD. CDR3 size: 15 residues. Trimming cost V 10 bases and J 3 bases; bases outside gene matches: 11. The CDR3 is CATGADRGMDYGYTF. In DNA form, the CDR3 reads TGTGCCACCGGCGCGGACAGGGGGATGGACTATGGCTACACCTTC.

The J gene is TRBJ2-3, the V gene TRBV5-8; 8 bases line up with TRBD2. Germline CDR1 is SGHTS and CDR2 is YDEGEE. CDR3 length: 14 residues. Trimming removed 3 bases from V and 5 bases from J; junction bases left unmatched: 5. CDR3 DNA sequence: TGTGCCAGCAGCTCCCCGGGAGGGCAAGATACGCAGTATTTT. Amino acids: CASSSPGGQDTQYF.

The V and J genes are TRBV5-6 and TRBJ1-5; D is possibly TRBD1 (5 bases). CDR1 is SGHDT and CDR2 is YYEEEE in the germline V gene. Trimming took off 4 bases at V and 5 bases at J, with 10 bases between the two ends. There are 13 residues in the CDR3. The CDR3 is CASSKDSDQPQHF. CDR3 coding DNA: TGTGCCAGCAGCAAAGACAGTGATCAGCCCCAGCATTTT.

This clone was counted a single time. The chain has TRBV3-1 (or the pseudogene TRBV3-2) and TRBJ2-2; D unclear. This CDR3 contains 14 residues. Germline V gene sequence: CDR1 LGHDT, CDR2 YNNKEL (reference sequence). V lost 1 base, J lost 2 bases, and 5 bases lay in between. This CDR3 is CASSQVSNTGELFF. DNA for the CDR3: TGTGCCAGCAGCCAAGTGAGTAACACCGGGGAGCTGTTTTTT.

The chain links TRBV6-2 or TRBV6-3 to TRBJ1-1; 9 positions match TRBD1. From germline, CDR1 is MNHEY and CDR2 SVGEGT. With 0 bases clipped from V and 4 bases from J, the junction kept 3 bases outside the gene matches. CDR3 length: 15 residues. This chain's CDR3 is CASSYSETGGTEAFF. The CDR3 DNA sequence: TGTGCCAGCAGTTACTCGGAGACAGGGGGCACTGAAGCTTTCTTT.

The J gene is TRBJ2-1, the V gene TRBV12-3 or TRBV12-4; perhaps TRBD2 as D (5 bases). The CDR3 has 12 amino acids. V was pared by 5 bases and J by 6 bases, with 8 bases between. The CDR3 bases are TGTGCCAGCAGTCTTGGACTCAATGAGCAGTTCTTC. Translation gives CASSLGLNEQFF.

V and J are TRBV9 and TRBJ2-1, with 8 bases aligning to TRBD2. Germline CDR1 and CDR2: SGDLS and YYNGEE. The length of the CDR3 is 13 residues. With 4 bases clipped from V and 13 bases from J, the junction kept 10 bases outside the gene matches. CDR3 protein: CASSPGTRIVQFF. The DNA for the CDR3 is TGTGCCAGCAGCCCAGGGACTAGGATAGTACAGTTCTTC.

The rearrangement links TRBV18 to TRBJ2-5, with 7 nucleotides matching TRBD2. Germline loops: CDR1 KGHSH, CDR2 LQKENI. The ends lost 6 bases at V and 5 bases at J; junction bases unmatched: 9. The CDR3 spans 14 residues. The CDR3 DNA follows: TGTGCCAGCTCTCCCAGCGGGGAAGGCGAGACCCAGTACTTC. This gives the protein CASSPSGEGETQYF.

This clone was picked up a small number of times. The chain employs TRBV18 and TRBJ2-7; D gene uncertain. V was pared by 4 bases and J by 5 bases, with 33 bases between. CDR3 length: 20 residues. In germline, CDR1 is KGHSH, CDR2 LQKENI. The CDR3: CASSLLYHPGLLMCKNEQYV. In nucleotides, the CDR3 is TGTGCCAGCTCACTATTATACCACCCCGGGTTACTAATGTGTAAGAACGAGCAGTACGTC.

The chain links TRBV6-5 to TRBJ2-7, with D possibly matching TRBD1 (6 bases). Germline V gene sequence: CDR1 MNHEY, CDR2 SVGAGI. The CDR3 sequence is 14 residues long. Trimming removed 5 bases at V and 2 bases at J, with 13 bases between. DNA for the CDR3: TGTGCCAGCAGTAGTAGGGACACGGCCTACGAGCAGTACGTC. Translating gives CASSSRDTAYEQYV.

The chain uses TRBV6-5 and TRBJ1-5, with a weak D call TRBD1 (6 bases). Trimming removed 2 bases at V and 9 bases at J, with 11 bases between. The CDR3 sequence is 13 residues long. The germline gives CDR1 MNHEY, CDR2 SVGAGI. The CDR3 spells CASSYRGNWPQHF. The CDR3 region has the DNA TGTGCCAGCAGTTACAGGGGGAACTGGCCCCAGCATTTT.

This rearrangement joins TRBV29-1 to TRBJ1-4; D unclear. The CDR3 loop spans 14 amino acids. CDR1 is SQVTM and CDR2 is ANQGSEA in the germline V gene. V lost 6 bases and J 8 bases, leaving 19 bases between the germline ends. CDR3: CSVPQSGVQEKLFF. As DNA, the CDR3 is TGCAGCGTACCACAGAGCGGGGTACAGGAAAAACTGTTTTTT.

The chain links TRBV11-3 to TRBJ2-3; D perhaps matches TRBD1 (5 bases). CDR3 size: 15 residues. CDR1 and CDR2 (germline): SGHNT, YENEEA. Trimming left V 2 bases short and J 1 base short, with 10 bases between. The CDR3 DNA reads TGTGCCAGCAGCTTATTGGACACCCGCACAGATACGCAGTATTTT. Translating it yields CASSLLDTRTDTQYF.

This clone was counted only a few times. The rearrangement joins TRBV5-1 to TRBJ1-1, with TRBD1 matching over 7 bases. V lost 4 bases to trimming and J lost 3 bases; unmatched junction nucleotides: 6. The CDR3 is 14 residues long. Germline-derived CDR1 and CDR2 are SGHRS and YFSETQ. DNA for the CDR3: TGCGCCAGCAGCCCCCGGGACAGATACACTGAAGCTTTCTTT. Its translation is CASSPRDRYTEAFF.

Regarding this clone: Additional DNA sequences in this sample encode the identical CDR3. This chain's CDR3 is CASSSGTGNTEAFF. CDR3 nucleotides: TGCGCCAGCAGTTCCGGGACAGGGAACACTGAAGCTTTCTTT. The chain employs TRBV5-1 and TRBJ1-1, with 8 bases that match TRBD1. The CDR3 loop spans 14 amino acids. V lost 5 bases, J lost 1 base, and 4 bases stayed unmatched. CDR1 is SGHRS, CDR2 YFSETQ, per germline.